This T cell receptor (beta chain) was sequenced during a study of cytomegalovirus exposure and HLA in healthy donors. Study results and caveats: The study recorded 150 to 200 TCR beta chains that were cytomegalovirus-associated. It is likely that the observed cluster of highly shared sequence variants was a sequencing artifact.

Trimming removed 3 bases at V and 3 bases at J, with 14 bases between. Germline V CDR1 and CDR2: LNHDA, SQIVND (reference sequence). The length of the CDR3 is 16 residues. The PCR contained 60 Vbeta and 13 Jbeta primers. The protocol was immunoSEQ multiplex PCR, while the TCRdb copy is restricted to in-frame clones and leaves out a portion. The sample contains around 150,000 clones, roughly 60% of which appear only once. Points on this clone: Its target is not known.

The V and J genes are TRBV19 and TRBJ1-4; D is possibly TRBD1 (5 bases). The receptor comes from a woman aged 40-49 years in good health and CMV-seronegative. The sequenced material came from PBMCs. The chain's CDR3 is CASSIYPGSPNEKLFF. The CDR3 region has the DNA TGTGCCAGTAGTATTTACCCAGGGTCGCCTAATGAAAAACTGTTTTTT.